Listed below are T cell receptor beta chains from one sample, sequenced in a study of shared clonotypes between healthy human individuals. TCRdb's copy holds only in-frame clones and misses some; the assay was immunoSEQ multiplex PCR. The table records hundreds of thousands of clones, about 97% of them present only once. Material: naive CD4+ T cells sorted from blood. These receptors were taken from a woman aged 25-40 years in good health. The CDR3 runs from the conserved cysteine through the conserved F or W. Each record gives: V gene, clone size, CDR3 length, D gene, J gene, CDR3 DNA, CDR3 protein. D genes are given only for firm matches. Not all rows give a size; the values are once, few, many and, for expanded clones, a class.

>TRBV19|.|15|.|TRBJ2-1
TGTGCCAGTAGTTCCCAGCCCGACAGGCCACTAACACAGTTCTTC
CASSSQPDRPLTQFF
>TRBV28|.|14|TRBD1|TRBJ2-1
TGTGCCAGCAGTCCAGGGGGCTCCTACAATGAGCAGTTCTTC
CASSPGGSYNEQFF
>TRBV5-1|once|16|TRBD1|TRBJ2-7
TGCGCCAGCAGCTTGGCGTTCACGACAGGGGGCGACGAGCAGTACTTC
CASSLAFTTGGDEQYF
>TRBV14|.|13|.|TRBJ1-2
TGTGCCAGCAGCCAAGGGGCCTATTCTGGCTACACCTTC
CASSQGAYSGYTF
>TRBV7-7|.|14|.|TRBJ2-5
TGTGCCAGCAGCCGGACTGGCCCCCAAGAGACCCAGTACTTC
CASSRTGPQETQYF
>TRBV6-1|.|19|TRBD2|TRBJ2-3
TGTGCCAGCAGTGAAAGGACTAGCGGGAGTGTAGTTAGGACAGATACGCAGTATTTT
CASSERTSGSVVRTDTQYF
>TRBV7-2|.|11|.|TRBJ1-4
TGTGCCAGCAGCTTCAGGAATAAACTGTTTTTT
CASSFRNKLFF
>TRBV18|.|16|TRBD1|TRBJ1-5
TGTGCCAGCTCACCGGGACAGGGTAGGAGCAATCAGCCCCAGCATTTT
CASSPGQGRSNQPQHF
>TRBV5-6|once|13|.|TRBJ2-7
TGTGCCAGCCGGAGGGGGCAAGCCGACGAGCAGTACTTC
CASRRGQADEQYF
>TRBV29-1|.|13|.|TRBJ1-3
TGCAGCGTTGATCGGCGGGCTGGAAACACCATATATTTT
CSVDRRAGNTIYF
>TRBV10-3|.|14|.|TRBJ2-7
TGTGCCATCAGTGAGTCGGAGGTCGCCTACGAGCAGTACTTC
CAISESEVAYEQYF
>TRBV5-1|.|13|.|TRBJ2-5
TGCGCCAGCAGCTTGGGTAGTCAGGAGACCCAGTACTTC
CASSLGSQETQYF
>TRBV5-1|.|13|.|TRBJ1-4
TGCGCCAGCAGCTTGGGCCGTCATGAAAAACTGTTTTTT
CASSLGRHEKLFF
>TRBV29-1|.|16|TRBD1|TRBJ2-3
TGCAGCGTTAAGCGGAATGGACAGGGTAGCACAGATACGCAGTATTTT
CSVKRNGQGSTDTQYF
>TRBV4-1|few|15|.|TRBJ1-5
TGCGCCAGCAGCCAAGGGGGGGGGAGCAATCAGCCCCAGCATTTT
CASSQGGGSNQPQHF
>TRBV28|.|17|.|TRBJ2-6
TGTGCCAGCAGTCTAGAGACAGGCTTACCTGGGGCCAACGTCCTGACTTTC
CASSLETGLPGANVLTF
>TRBV4-1|.|16|.|TRBJ1-2
TGCGCCAGCAGCCAAGATCCGTGGACGGTCGGCTATGGCTACACCTTC
CASSQDPWTVGYGYTF
>TRBV7-9|.|15|TRBD2|TRBJ2-1
TGTGCCAGCAGCCTAGGTACTAGCGGGAGCGATGAGCAGTTCTTC
CASSLGTSGSDEQFF
>TRBV6-6|.|15|.|TRBJ2-1
TGTGCCAGCAGTTCTAGAGGGAGAAGCGTCGGGAAGCAGTTCTTC
CASSSRGRSVGKQFF
>TRBV18|once|18|TRBD2|TRBJ2-7
TGTGCCAGCTCACCACAACCGGTTGAACTAGCGGGAAAGGGGGAGCAGTACTTC
CASSPQPVELAGKGEQYF
>TRBV1|.|14|.|TRBJ2-7
TGCACCAGCAGCCAAGACGCCTGGCGGGACGAGCAGTACTTC
CTSSQDAWRDEQYF
>TRBV6-1|once|17|TRBD1|TRBJ1-5
TGTGCCAGCAGTGTTTCGGACAGGGTCGTCGGCAATCAGCCCCAGCATTTT
CASSVSDRVVGNQPQHF
>TRBV28|.|15|TRBD1|TRBJ2-3
TGTGCCAGCAGCCCCGGGACAGGGGTCACAGATACGCAGTATTTT
CASSPGTGVTDTQYF
>TRBV7-7|.|14|.|TRBJ2-7
TGTGCCAGCATCTCCCCGAAGGGACCCCTCGAGCAGTACTTC
CASISPKGPLEQYF
>TRBV6-5|.|12|TRBD1|TRBJ2-1
TGTGCCAGCGGGACAGGGGGCGATGAGCAGTTCTTC
CASGTGGDEQFF
>TRBV10-3|.|17|TRBD1|TRBJ2-7
TGTGCCATCAGTGAGTCGTTCCTGACAGGGAGATCATACGAGCAGTACTTC
CAISESFLTGRSYEQYF
>TRBV10-2|.|13|.|TRBJ1-2
TGCGCCAGCAGTGCAACAGGGAACTATGGCTACACCTTC
CASSATGNYGYTF
>TRBV7-9|.|15|TRBD1|TRBJ2-5
TGTGCCAGCAGTTTGGGGGACAGGGGCGAAGAGACCCAGTACTTC
CASSLGDRGEETQYF
>TRBV6-6|.|15|TRBD1|TRBJ2-3
TGTGCCAGCAGTTCAGGACAGGGTAGGCCAGATACGCAGTATTTT
CASSSGQGRPDTQYF
>TRBV12-5|once|12|.|TRBJ1-3
TGTGCTAGCCGTACGGGGGGAAACACCATATATTTT
CASRTGGNTIYF
>TRBV18|.|13|.|TRBJ1-5
TGTGCCAGCGCGCCGGCAGGGAACCAGCCCCAGCATTTT
CASAPAGNQPQHF
>TRBV7-6|.|12|TRBD1|TRBJ2-5
TGTGCCAGCAACTCGGGACAGGCCCCCCAGTACTTC
CASNSGQAPQYF
>TRBV4-1|.|16|.|TRBJ2-2
TGCGCCAGCAGCCCCGGGGTACTCGGGAGTCACGGGGAGCTGTTTTTT
CASSPGVLGSHGELFF
>TRBV10-1|.|14|TRBD1|TRBJ1-1
TGCGCCAGCAGGTCGGACAGGGTCTTTGACAAAGCTTTCTTT
CASRSDRVFDKAFF
>TRBV27|.|15|TRBD2|TRBJ2-3
TGTGCCAGCAGTTTAGATGCGGGGGGCACAGATACGCAGTATTTT
CASSLDAGGTDTQYF
>TRBV6-5|.|15|.|TRBJ2-7
TGTGCCAGCAGCCCCAGGGGATCCCTCTCCTACGAGCAGTACTTC
CASSPRGSLSYEQYF
>TRBV7-3|.|15|.|TRBJ2-7
TGTGCCAGCAGCTTCTCGACGTGGAGCTCCTACGAGCAGTACTTC
CASSFSTWSSYEQYF
>TRBV7-2|.|14|.|TRBJ2-7
TGTGCCAGCACCCCGGTGGGGGGAGCGAACGAGCAGTACTTC
CASTPVGGANEQYF
>TRBV28|.|16|.|TRBJ1-4
TGTGCCAGCAGGAGACAGTTCCTTGCAACTAATGAAAAACTGTTTTTT
CASRRQFLATNEKLFF
>TRBV28|.|15|TRBD1|TRBJ2-1
TGTGCCAGCAGTTTCTTCGGGACAGGGGGCAATGAGCAGTTCTTC
CASSFFGTGGNEQFF
>TRBV28|once|14|.|TRBJ2-7
TGTGCCGTCAAGATTCCGGGTTCTACCTACGAGCAGTACTTC
CAVKIPGSTYEQYF
>TRBV6-6|.|16|.|TRBJ1-5
TGTGCCAGCAGTTACTCGATGTCACAGAGCAATCAGCCCCAGCATTTT
CASSYSMSQSNQPQHF
>TRBV5-1|.|17|.|TRBJ2-6
TGCGCCAGCAAAGGCGGGACGGGGTTTGTCCGGGCCAACGTCCTGACTTTC
CASKGGTGFVRANVLTF
>TRBV6-6|once|15|.|TRBJ1-1
TGTGCCAGCGGGTTTGGTGGGTTGGAGAACACTGAAGCTTTCTTT
CASGFGGLENTEAFF
>TRBV19|.|13|.|TRBJ2-2
TGTGCCAGTAGTTACGAGGGGTTCGGGGAGCTGTTTTTT
CASSYEGFGELFF
>TRBV5-1|.|21|TRBD1|TRBJ2-5
TGCGCCAGCAGTTTGACTTCTTACAGGGGACGAGGGCAACAAGGACAAGAGACCCAGTACTTC
CASSLTSYRGRGQQGQETQYF
>TRBV18|.|16|TRBD2|TRBJ2-5
TGTGCCAGCTCACCACCGGGACTAGCGGGAGGGGAGACCCAGTACTTC
CASSPPGLAGGETQYF
>TRBV5-1|.|18|TRBD2|TRBJ2-5
TGCGCCAGCAGCTTGGCGGGGACTAGCGGGAGGGCCCGGGAGACCCAGTACTTC
CASSLAGTSGRARETQYF
>TRBV7-9|.|15|.|TRBJ1-1
TGTGCCAGCAGCTCCCTACGGGGGGTGAACACTGAAGCTTTCTTT
CASSSLRGVNTEAFF
>TRBV5-1|.|14|.|TRBJ2-7
TGCGCCAGCAGCTTGGTCGGGGAAAACTACGAGCAGTACTTC
CASSLVGENYEQYF
>TRBV19|.|15|TRBD1|TRBJ1-5
TGTGCCAGTAGTAAACAGACAGGGAGCAATCAGCCCCAGCATTTT
CASSKQTGSNQPQHF
>TRBV27|.|15|TRBD1|TRBJ1-2
TGTGCCAGCAGTTTATCGGGGGGACAGGTTGGGAGCTACACCTTC
CASSLSGGQVGSYTF